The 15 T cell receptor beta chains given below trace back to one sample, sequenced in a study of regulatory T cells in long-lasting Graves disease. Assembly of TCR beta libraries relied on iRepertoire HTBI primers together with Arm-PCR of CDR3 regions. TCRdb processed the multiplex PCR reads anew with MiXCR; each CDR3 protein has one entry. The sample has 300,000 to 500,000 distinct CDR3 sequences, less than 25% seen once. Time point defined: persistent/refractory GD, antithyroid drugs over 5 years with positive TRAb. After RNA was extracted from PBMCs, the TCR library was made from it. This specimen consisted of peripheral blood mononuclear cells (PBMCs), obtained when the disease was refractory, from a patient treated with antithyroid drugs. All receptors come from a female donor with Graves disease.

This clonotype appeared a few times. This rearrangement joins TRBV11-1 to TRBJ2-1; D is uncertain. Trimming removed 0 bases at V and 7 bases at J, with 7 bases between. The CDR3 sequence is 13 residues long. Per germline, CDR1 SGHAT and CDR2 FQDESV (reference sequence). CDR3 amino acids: CASSLAAGNEQFF. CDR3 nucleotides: TGTGCCAGCAGCTTAGCTGCCGGGAATGAGCAGTTCTTC.

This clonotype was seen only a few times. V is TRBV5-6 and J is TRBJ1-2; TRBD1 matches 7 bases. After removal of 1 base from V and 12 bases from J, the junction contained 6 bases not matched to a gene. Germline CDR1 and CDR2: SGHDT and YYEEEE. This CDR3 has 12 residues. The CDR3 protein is CASSLLTGANTF. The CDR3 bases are TGTGCCAGCAGCTTGCTAACAGGGGCCAACACCTTC.

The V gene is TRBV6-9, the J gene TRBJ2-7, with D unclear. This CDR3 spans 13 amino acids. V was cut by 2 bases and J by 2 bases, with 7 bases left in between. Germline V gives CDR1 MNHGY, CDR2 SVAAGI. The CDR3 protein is CASSYGRTYEQYF. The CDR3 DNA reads TGTGCCAGCAGTTATGGACGGACCTACGAGCAGTACTTC.

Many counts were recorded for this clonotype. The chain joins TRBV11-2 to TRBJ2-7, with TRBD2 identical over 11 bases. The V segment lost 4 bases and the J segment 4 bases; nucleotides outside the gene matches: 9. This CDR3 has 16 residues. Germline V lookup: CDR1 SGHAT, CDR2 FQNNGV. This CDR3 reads CASSSKTSGISYEQYF. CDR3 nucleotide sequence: TGTGCCAGCAGCTCCAAGACTAGCGGGATTTCTTACGAGCAGTACTTC.

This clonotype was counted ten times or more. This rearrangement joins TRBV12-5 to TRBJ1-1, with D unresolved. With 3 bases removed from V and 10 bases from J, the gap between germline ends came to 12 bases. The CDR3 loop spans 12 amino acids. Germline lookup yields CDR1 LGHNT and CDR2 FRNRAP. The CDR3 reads CASGFPEARAFF. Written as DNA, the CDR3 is TGTGCTAGTGGTTTCCCTGAGGCAAGAGCTTTCTTT.

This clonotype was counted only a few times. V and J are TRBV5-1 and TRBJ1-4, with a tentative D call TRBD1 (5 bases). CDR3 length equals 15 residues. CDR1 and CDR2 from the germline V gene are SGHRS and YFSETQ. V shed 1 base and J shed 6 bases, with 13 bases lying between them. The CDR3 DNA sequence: TGCGCCAGCAGCTTGAGGGGTGCTTCTGATGAAAAACTGTTTTTT. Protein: CASSLRGASDEKLFF.

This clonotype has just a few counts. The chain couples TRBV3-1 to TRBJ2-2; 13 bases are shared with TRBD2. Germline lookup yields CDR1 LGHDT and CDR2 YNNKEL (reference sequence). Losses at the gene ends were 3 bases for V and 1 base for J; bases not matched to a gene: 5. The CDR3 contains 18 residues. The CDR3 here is CASSHEGLAGLNTGELFF. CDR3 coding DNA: TGTGCCAGCAGCCATGAGGGACTAGCGGGACTGAACACCGGGGAGCTGTTTTTT.

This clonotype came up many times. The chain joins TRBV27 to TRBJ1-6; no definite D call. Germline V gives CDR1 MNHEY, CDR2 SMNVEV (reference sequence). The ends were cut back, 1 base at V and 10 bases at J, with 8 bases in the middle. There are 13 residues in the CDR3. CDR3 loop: CASSLLGSSPLHF. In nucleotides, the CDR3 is TGTGCCAGCAGTTTATTGGGTTCCTCACCCCTCCACTTT.

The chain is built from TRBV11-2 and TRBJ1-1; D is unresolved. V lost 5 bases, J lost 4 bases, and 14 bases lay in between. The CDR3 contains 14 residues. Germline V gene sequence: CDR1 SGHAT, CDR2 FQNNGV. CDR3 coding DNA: TGTGCCAGCAGCCCCACCAGCCGGGGCACTGAAGCTTTCTTT. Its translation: CASSPTSRGTEAFF.

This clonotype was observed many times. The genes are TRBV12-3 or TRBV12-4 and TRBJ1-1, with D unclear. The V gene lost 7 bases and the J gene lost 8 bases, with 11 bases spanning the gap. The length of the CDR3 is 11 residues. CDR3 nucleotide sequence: TGTGCCAGCATCCTCACTTCCGAAGCTTTCTTT. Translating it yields CASILTSEAFF.

The CDR3 protein is CASRGTSGRGTGELFF. In DNA, the CDR3 is TGTGCCAGCAGGGGGACTAGCGGGAGAGGGACCGGGGAGCTGTTTTTT. V usage is TRBV2 and J usage is TRBJ2-2; the match to TRBD2 covers 14 bases. Germline values: CDR1 SNHLY, CDR2 FYNNEI. This CDR3 comprises 16 residues. The V and J ends lost 6 bases and 5 bases, in that order; junction bases with no gene match: 5. Full variable domain (rest looked up from reference TRBV2 and TRBJ2-2): EPEVTQTPSHQVTQMGQEVILRCVPISNHLYFYWYRQILGQKVEFLVSFYNNEISEKSEIFDDQFSVERPDGSNFTLKIRSTKLEDSAMYFCASRGTSGRGTGELFFGEGSRLTVL.

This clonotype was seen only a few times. CDR3 sequence: CASYGTSGYTGELFF. The CDR3 DNA reads as TGTGCCAGCTACGGGACTAGCGGGTATACCGGGGAGCTGTTTTTT. This sequence joins TRBV12-3 or TRBV12-4 and TRBJ2-2; 12 bases agree with TRBD2. This CDR3 has 15 residues. The V segment lost 8 bases and the J segment 5 bases; nucleotides outside the gene matches: 6.

The CDR3 loop is CASGSSTDTQYF. The CDR3 coding sequence is TGTGCTAGTGGTTCTAGCACAGATACGCAGTATTTT. The gene calls are TRBV12-5 and TRBJ2-3; no definite D call. V was trimmed by 4 bases and J by 0 bases, leaving 2 bases between them. This CDR3 has 12 residues. The germline V gene has CDR1 LGHNT and CDR2 FRNRAP.

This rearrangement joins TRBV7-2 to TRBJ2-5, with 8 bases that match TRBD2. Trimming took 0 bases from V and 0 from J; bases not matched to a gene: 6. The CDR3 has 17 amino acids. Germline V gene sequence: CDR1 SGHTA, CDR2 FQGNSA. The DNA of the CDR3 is TGTGCCAGCAGCTTAGCGAGGGCTAGCGGGCACCAAGAGACCCAGTACTTC. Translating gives CASSLARASGHQETQYF.

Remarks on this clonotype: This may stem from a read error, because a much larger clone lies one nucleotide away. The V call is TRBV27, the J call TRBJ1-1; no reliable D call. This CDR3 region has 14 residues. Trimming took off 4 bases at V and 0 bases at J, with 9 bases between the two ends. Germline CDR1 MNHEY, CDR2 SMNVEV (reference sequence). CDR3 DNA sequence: TGTGCCAGCAGTTCCTCGACGCTGAACACTGAAGCTTTCTTT. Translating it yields CASSSSTLNTEAFF.